Shown below are 27 T cell receptor beta chains from a single sample sequenced in a study of memory CD4+ T cells and cytomegalovirus serostatus (dated by TCRdb to between 2019 and 2020). A FACSAria II was used to sort memory CD4+ T cells, defined as single viable CD3+CD4+CD8-CD45RO+ cells. Libraries were prepared through the immunoSEQ multiplex PCR assay. TCRdb obtained this table from immuneACCESS and retained in-frame rearrangements with V and J assigned. These tables miss some clones; where compared with another copy, unresolved V genes account for less than half of the shortfall, and the remainder is unexplained. Present in this sample are tens of thousands of clones, around 83% of which were seen just once. 0.88% of the sample goes to the ten largest clones. The sequencing input was memory CD4+ T cells from blood. The receptor set was obtained from an adult in good health and CMV-seronegative.

This chain links TRBV6-6 with TRBJ1-1; 8 bases are a match to TRBD1. This CDR3 comprises 15 residues. Germline loops: CDR1 MNHNY, CDR2 SVGAGI (reference sequence). V was clipped by 6 bases and J by 4 bases; unmatched bases: 10. The chain's CDR3 is CASRRISGGVTEAFF. The CDR3 DNA sequence: TGTGCCAGCAGACGCATATCAGGGGGCGTCACTGAAGCTTTCTTT.

This sequence joins TRBV4-2 and TRBJ2-1; 8 bases match TRBD2. V was clipped by 4 bases and J by 8 bases; unmatched bases: 13. The CDR3 has 16 amino acids. Germline-derived CDR1 and CDR2 are LGHNA and YNFKEQ. Here the CDR3 reads CASSPGVQRELDEQFF. The CDR3 DNA reads TGTGCCAGCAGCCCCGGGGTTCAGCGGGAGTTAGATGAGCAGTTCTTC.

This clone was observed a few times. The V gene is TRBV30, the J gene TRBJ2-6, with D hard to call. V gave up 4 bases and J gave up 4 bases, with 8 bases separating them. CDR1 is GTSNPN, CDR2 SVGIG, per germline (reference sequence). The CDR3 runs to 13 residues. CDR3 region: CAWTAWGANVLTF. The CDR3 DNA sequence: TGTGCCTGGACCGCGTGGGGGGCCAACGTCCTGACTTTC.

The rearrangement joins TRBV11-3 to TRBJ1-5, with D tentatively TRBD1 (6 bases). Germline CDR1 is SGHNT and CDR2 is YENEEA. The CDR3 contains 15 residues. As DNA, the CDR3 is TGTCGCGGGTCCCAGGGGTTCGTGGGCAATCAGCCCCAGCATTTT. This codes for CRGSQGFVGNQPQHF.

J is TRBJ2-1 and V is TRBV2; D not certain. V was cut by 5 bases and J by 0 bases, with 8 bases left in between. Germline-derived CDR1 and CDR2 are SNHLY and FYNNEI. This CDR3 has 14 residues. CDR3 DNA sequence: TGTGCCAGCAGTCGGCTGAGCTCCTACAATGAGCAGTTCTTC. This gives the protein CASSRLSSYNEQFF.

This clone was seen ten or more times. The chain employs TRBV6-4 and TRBJ2-1, with 10 bases lining up with TRBD1. Germline V lookup: CDR1 MRHNA, CDR2 SNTAGT. Trimming removed 2 bases from V and 8 bases from J; junction bases left unmatched: 9. The CDR3 is made up of 16 amino acids. The CDR3 spells CASSDRPGQGGDEQFF. CDR3 bases: TGTGCCAGCAGTGACCGTCCCGGACAGGGGGGCGATGAGCAGTTCTTC.

This chain links TRBV28 with TRBJ1-2; D remains unclear. The CDR3 contains 14 residues. The germline CDR1 and CDR2 sequences are MDHEN and SYDVKM. V was trimmed by 4 bases and J by 5 bases, leaving 14 bases between them. The CDR3 coding sequence is TGTGCCAGCAGTTATCCGCGGCTGGAGTATGGCTACACCTTC. Protein: CASSYPRLEYGYTF.

The rearrangement links TRBV6-5 to TRBJ2-5; 13 bases line up with TRBD2. V shed 2 bases, J shed 5 bases, and the junction held 5 bases outside the gene matches. Per germline, CDR1 MNHEY and CDR2 SVGAGI. This CDR3 is built from 16 residues. CDR3 amino acids: CASSYGLAGVSETQYF. The CDR3 bases are TGTGCCAGCAGTTACGGACTAGCGGGAGTTAGTGAGACCCAGTACTTC.

The rearrangement uses TRBV7-9 and TRBJ1-1, with D maybe TRBD1 (5 bases). Germline assignment: CDR1 SEHNR and CDR2 FQNEAQ (reference sequence). V was shortened by 5 bases and J by 14 bases, with 15 bases between the two germline ends. This CDR3 spans 11 amino acids. CDR3 nucleotide sequence: TGTGCCAGCAGCGTGCAGGGAGACCCCTTCTTT. Translation gives CASSVQGDPFF.

V usage is TRBV6-6 and J usage is TRBJ1-2, with a tentative D call TRBD1 (6 bases). Germline CDR1 is MNHNY and CDR2 is SVGAGI (reference sequence). V was pared by 2 bases and J by 7 bases, with 14 bases between. This CDR3 comprises 14 residues. The CDR3 protein is CASSYGTGAGGYTF. The CDR3 bases are TGTGCCAGCAGTTACGGCACGGGGGCTGGTGGCTACACCTTC.

CDR3 protein: CASSDSSGSYNEQFF. CDR3 sequence (DNA): TGTGCCAGCAGTGACTCTAGCGGGTCCTACAATGAGCAGTTCTTC. This sequence joins TRBV6-4 and TRBJ2-1, with 7 bases identical to TRBD2. V was clipped by 0 bases and J by 1 base; unmatched bases: 0. The germline V gene encodes CDR1 MRHNA and CDR2 SNTAGT. The CDR3 covers 15 residues.

This chain uses TRBV5-4 with TRBJ2-2, with 14 positions matching TRBD2. The CDR3 contains 17 residues. The J segment lost 7 bases and the V segment lost 4 bases, leaving 9 bases of the junction unmatched. CDR1 and CDR2 (germline): SGHNT, YYREEE (reference sequence). CDR3 in amino acids: CASSPRLAGGHSGELFF. The CDR3 coding sequence is TGTGCCAGCAGCCCTCGACTAGCGGGGGGGCATAGCGGGGAGCTGTTTTTT.

The chain is built from TRBV11-2 and TRBJ2-1; D remains ambiguous. Trimming left V 5 bases short and J 3 bases short, with 2 bases between. Per the germline V gene, CDR1 is SGHAT and CDR2 is FQNNGV. CDR3 length equals 11 residues. The CDR3: CASSHYNEQFF. The CDR3 region has the DNA TGTGCCAGCAGCCACTACAATGAGCAGTTCTTC.

The CDR3 here is CASSFAEPPYEQYF. Written as DNA, the CDR3 is TGTGCCAGCAGCTTCGCAGAGCCCCCCTACGAGCAGTACTTC. The V and J genes are TRBV7-2 and TRBJ2-7; no firm D call. This CDR3 is built from 14 residues. V was clipped by 3 bases and J by 2 bases, with 11 bases between them. The germline V gene has CDR1 SGHTA and CDR2 FQGNSA.

With respect to this clone: One end of the junction fails to match germline, which may point to a read error. The chain carries TRBV5-1 and TRBJ2-7; D remains ambiguous. Germline assignment: CDR1 SGHRS and CDR2 YFSETQ. The CDR3 sequence is 16 residues long. CDR3: CASSLGLAGFKGRYDF. CDR3 DNA: TGCGCCAGCAGCTTGGGTTTAGCAGGATTTAAAGGGCGCTACGACTTC.

This clone was recorded only once. The rearrangement links TRBV27 to TRBJ2-7, with TRBD1 identical over 7 bases. Germline trimming cut 4 bases from V and 5 bases from J; bases unmatched to any gene: 8. This CDR3 has 14 residues. The germline CDR1 and CDR2 sequences are MNHEY and SMNVEV (reference sequence). CDR3 in amino acids: CASSSRQGVHEQYF. The CDR3 coding sequence is TGTGCCAGCAGTTCAAGACAGGGCGTCCACGAGCAGTACTTC.

This clone was observed a handful of times. The chain has TRBV4-1 and TRBJ1-2, with 10 bases matching TRBD1. CDR3 length: 14 residues. V shed 3 bases, J shed 9 bases, and the junction held 7 bases outside the gene matches. From germline, CDR1 is MGHRA and CDR2 YSYEKL. CDR3 nucleotide sequence: TGCGCCAGCAGCCAGCCCCGGGACAGGGGACGCTACACCTTC. Its translation is CASSQPRDRGRYTF.

The rearrangement joins TRBV2 to TRBJ1-5, with 8 bases fitting TRBD1. Germline CDR1 and CDR2: SNHLY and FYNNEI. Trimming cost V 5 bases and J 7 bases; bases outside gene matches: 7. The CDR3 contains 14 residues. CDR3 loop: CASSRGQAGQPQHF. CDR3 coding DNA: TGTGCCAGCAGTCGGGGACAGGCTGGGCAGCCCCAGCATTTT.

This clone was observed a few times. The chain carries TRBV10-3 and TRBJ2-3; no definite D call. Deletions cut 4 bases from V and 2 bases from J, with 7 bases between. CDR1 ENHRY and CDR2 SYGVKD come from the germline V gene. The CDR3 runs 13 residues. This CDR3 reads CAISGLDTDTQYF. Written as DNA, the CDR3 is TGTGCCATCAGTGGGCTAGACACAGATACGCAGTATTTT.

The CDR3: CASSRGGSTDTQYF. CDR3 sequence (DNA): TGTGCCAGCAGTCGCGGGGGGTCCACAGATACGCAGTATTTT. The chain links TRBV9 to TRBJ2-3; the match to TRBD2 covers 8 bases. Unmatched junction bases numbered 4, after V lost 5 bases and J lost 2 bases. Germline V gives CDR1 SGDLS, CDR2 YYNGEE. The CDR3 sequence is 14 residues long.

This sequence joins TRBV9 and TRBJ2-1; perhaps TRBD1 as D (5 bases). V was cut by 5 bases and J by 2 bases, with 14 bases left in between. This CDR3 is 15 amino acids long. Germline loops: CDR1 SGDLS, CDR2 YYNGEE. CDR3 protein: CASSAQGTTYNEQFF. Written as DNA, the CDR3 is TGTGCCAGCAGTGCCCAGGGAACTACCTACAATGAGCAGTTCTTC.

The chain has TRBV7-3 and TRBJ2-3; D might be TRBD1 (7 bases). Trimming cost V 5 bases and J 10 bases, with 10 bases left between them. Germline CDR1 reads SGHTA; CDR2 reads FQGTGA. There are 11 residues in the CDR3. Written as DNA, the CDR3 is TGTGCCAGCAGCCCAGGGGGGCCGCAGTATTTT. Residues: CASSPGGPQYF.

This rearrangement joins TRBV19 to TRBJ2-2, with D unresolved. The germline gives CDR1 LNHDA, CDR2 SQIVND (reference sequence). V lost 2 bases and J lost 9, with 7 bases in between. This CDR3 is built from 12 residues. CDR3 sequence reads: CASSIINRELFF. CDR3 in DNA: TGTGCCAGTAGTATAATTAACCGGGAGCTGTTTTTT.

This rearrangement joins TRBV6-1 to TRBJ2-1, with 10 bases lining up with TRBD2. Losses at the gene ends were 1 base for V and 13 bases for J; bases not matched to a gene: 13. This CDR3 has 16 amino acids. Germline lookup yields CDR1 MNHNS and CDR2 SASEGT. CDR3 loop: CASSEGSLAGAPSQFF. The CDR3 region has the DNA TGTGCCAGCAGTGAAGGGTCTCTAGCGGGGGCCCCCTCACAGTTCTTC.

This clone showed up just a few times. The CDR3 DNA is TGTGCCAGCAGCGCCCTTTCGGCCCCTAAAGAGACCCAGTACTTC. This encodes CASSALSAPKETQYF. V is TRBV9 and J is TRBJ2-5; no clear D gene. The CDR3 has 15 residues. Between the trimmed V and J ends, which lost 3 bases and 3 bases, there was a span of 15 bases. Germline assignment: CDR1 SGDLS and CDR2 YYNGEE.

CDR3 amino acids: CASSLVVRSYNEQFF. CDR3 nucleotides: TGTGCCAGCAGCTTGGTAGTACGCTCCTACAATGAGCAGTTCTTC. This rearrangement joins TRBV5-5 to TRBJ2-1; D is ambiguous. Trimming took off 0 bases at V and 0 bases at J, with 7 bases between the two ends. This CDR3 is built from 15 residues. Germline V lookup: CDR1 SGHKS, CDR2 YYEKEE (reference sequence).

This chain uses TRBV9 with TRBJ1-4, with D hard to call. The CDR3 sequence is 16 residues long. V lost 0 bases and J lost 4, with 13 bases in between. CDR1 is SGDLS and CDR2 is YYNGEE in the germline V gene. CDR3 amino acids: CASSVGAQGGNEKLFF. Written as DNA, the CDR3 is TGTGCCAGCAGCGTAGGAGCCCAAGGCGGTAATGAAAAACTGTTTTTT.